These 27 T cell receptor beta chains were sequenced from one sample in a study of Ad26.COV2.S vaccination and SARS-CoV-2 variants. The treatment is: approximately 18 received Ad26.COV2.S at low or high dose, single or two shots; 5 received placebo; per-sample allocation not given. Samples analyzed were those drawn on day 63 after the first vaccine or placebo injection. Method: immunoSEQ multiplex PCR; TCRdb's copy keeps in-frame clones and lacks some. Of around 320,000 clones listed, just under 85% were seen once; the top ten hold 2.1%. Here the sequenced sample was peripheral blood, taken in a trial of Ad26.COV2.S vaccine versus placebo. These receptors came from a person aged 18 to 59 who received the Ad26.COV2.S COVID-19 vaccine or a placebo.

The chain couples TRBV12-3 or TRBV12-4 to TRBJ1-1, with D perhaps matching TRBD1 (5 bases). This CDR3 comprises 13 residues. Trimming left V 2 bases short and J 6 bases short, with 10 bases between. The CDR3 loop is CASSLKGFAEAFF. Here the CDR3 DNA reads TGTGCCAGCAGTTTAAAGGGGTTCGCTGAAGCTTTCTTT.

This chain uses TRBV3-1 (or the pseudogene TRBV3-2) with TRBJ1-2, with 9 bases identical to TRBD1. Germline values: CDR1 LGHDT, CDR2 YNNKEL (reference sequence). V lost 6 bases to trimming and J lost 0 bases; unmatched junction nucleotides: 8. The CDR3 covers 16 residues. CDR3 loop: CASRRQGGATNYGYTF. For the CDR3, the DNA is TGTGCCAGCAGAAGACAGGGGGGAGCTACTAACTATGGCTACACCTTC.

This chain joins TRBV6-5 and TRBJ1-1; 11 bases match TRBD1. The ends lost 4 bases at V and 7 bases at J; junction bases unmatched: 5. This CDR3 comprises 14 residues. Germline-derived CDR1 and CDR2 are MNHEY and SVGAGI. As DNA, the CDR3 is TGTGCCAGCAGTTGGACAGGGGGCAAGGGTGAAGCTTTCTTT. Amino acids: CASSWTGGKGEAFF.

The chain is built from TRBV29-1 and TRBJ2-1; D possibly corresponds to TRBD1 (5 bases). CDR1 SQVTM and CDR2 ANQGSEA come from the germline V gene. The CDR3 has 12 amino acids. V was cut by 7 bases and J by 6 bases, with 13 bases left in between. The CDR3 DNA is TGCAGCGGTGGACAAGTGGGCAATGAGCAGTTCTTC. Protein: CSGGQVGNEQFF.

This chain joins TRBV19 and TRBJ2-3; 7 nucleotides align to TRBD2. The CDR3 extends over 13 amino acids. V dropped 9 bases and J dropped 5; count of bases not matched to a gene: 8. The V gene's germline CDR1 is LNHDA and CDR2 SQIVND (reference sequence). CDR3 sequence reads: CASQAGTGDTQYF. The CDR3 coding sequence is TGTGCCAGCCAAGCGGGGACGGGAGATACGCAGTATTTT.

The chain couples TRBV5-1 to TRBJ1-3; 10 nucleotides match TRBD1. The CDR3 totals 19 residues. Germline assignment: CDR1 SGHRS and CDR2 YFSETQ. V lost 3 bases and J lost 2; bases outside the gene matches: 14. Written as DNA, the CDR3 is TGCGCCAGCAGCTACCCGACAGGGGGCAAAGGTTTGGCTGGAAACACCATATATTTT. It specifies CASSYPTGGKGLAGNTIYF.

The J gene is TRBJ2-2, the V gene TRBV5-6; perhaps TRBD2 as D (6 bases). V lost 3 bases and J lost 4, with 16 bases in between. Germline V lookup: CDR1 SGHDT, CDR2 YYEEEE. This CDR3 spans 16 amino acids. The DNA of the CDR3 is TGTGCCAGCAGCTCCGACCTAGCGAGGGTCACCGGGGAGCTGTTTTTT. Translated, it gives CASSSDLARVTGELFF.

Remarks on this clone: Other DNA sequences from this sample encode an identical CDR3 as well. This sequence joins TRBV5-1 and TRBJ1-1; D not resolved. The V gene lost 0 bases and the J gene lost 3 bases, with 6 bases spanning the gap. This CDR3 has 13 amino acids. CDR1 SGHRS and CDR2 YFSETQ come from the germline V gene. The CDR3 DNA sequence: TGCGCCAGCAGCTTGGTCGGGGACACTGAAGCTTTCTTT. As protein: CASSLVGDTEAFF.

The rearrangement uses TRBV28 and TRBJ1-2; perhaps TRBD1 as D (5 bases). The CDR3 runs 12 residues. CDR1 and CDR2 (germline): MDHEN, SYDVKM. The V gene lost 3 bases and the J gene lost 7 bases, with 9 bases spanning the gap. The chain's CDR3 is CASSFGQGGYTF. CDR3 DNA sequence: TGTGCCAGCAGTTTTGGTCAGGGTGGCTACACCTTC.

The V and J genes are TRBV28 and TRBJ1-2; a weak D match, TRBD1 (5 bases). The V and J ends lost 5 bases and 2 bases respectively, with 15 bases between them. Per the germline V gene, CDR1 is MDHEN and CDR2 is SYDVKM. This CDR3 contains 15 residues. Here the CDR3 DNA reads TGTGCCAGCAGTGGGGCCGGGACGTCGAACTATGGCTACACCTTC. Translated, it gives CASSGAGTSNYGYTF.

The chain couples TRBV3-1 (or the pseudogene TRBV3-2) to TRBJ1-3; D unclear. Between the trimmed V and J ends, which lost 3 bases and 0 bases, there was a span of 21 bases. Looked up from germline, CDR1 is LGHDT and CDR2 is YNNKEL (reference sequence). The CDR3 extends over 19 amino acids. CDR3 nucleotide sequence: TGTGCCAGCAGCCATTTGTTCCCAGGAGGTTACAGCTCTGGAAACACCATATATTTT. Amino acid sequence: CASSHLFPGGYSSGNTIYF.

The chain joins TRBV28 to TRBJ1-6; no definite D call. The germline V gene has CDR1 MDHEN and CDR2 SYDVKM. With 5 bases removed from V and 0 bases from J, the gap between germline ends came to 14 bases. This CDR3 region has 17 residues. This CDR3 is CASSTVFGSSYNSPLHF. CDR3 DNA: TGTGCCAGCAGTACCGTCTTTGGGAGCTCCTATAATTCACCCCTCCACTTT.

In DNA form, the CDR3 reads TGTGCCAGCAGGAGGGACAGGGTATTAGGTGAGCAGTTCTTC. Its protein product is CASRRDRVLGEQFF. The rearrangement joins TRBV7-9 to TRBJ2-1; 9 bases are a match to TRBD1. This CDR3 is 14 amino acids long. Trimming cost V 6 bases and J 9 bases; bases outside gene matches: 9. Per germline, CDR1 SEHNR and CDR2 FQNEAQ (reference sequence).

The V gene is TRBV28, the J gene TRBJ1-5; the D gene is possibly TRBD1 (5 bases). The V and J ends lost 3 bases and 5 bases respectively, with 14 bases between them. Germline V lookup: CDR1 MDHEN, CDR2 SYDVKM. The CDR3 has 15 residues. The CDR3 DNA follows: TGTGCCAGCAGTTTGGGACTAATCCCCGATCAGCCCCAGCATTTT. Its translation: CASSLGLIPDQPQHF.

The CDR3, as DNA: TGTGCCAGTAGTCTAGGGACAGCCTACGAGCAGTACTTC. It is translated as CASSLGTAYEQYF. The genes are TRBV19 and TRBJ2-7, with 7 bases identical to TRBD1. This CDR3 is 13 amino acids long. After removal of 5 bases from V and 2 bases from J, the junction contained 3 bases not matched to a gene. Germline V gene data show CDR1 as LNHDA and CDR2 as SQIVND (reference sequence).

J is TRBJ2-1 and V is TRBV28, with 14 bases lining up with TRBD2. V was clipped by 4 bases and J by 5 bases; unmatched bases: 10. Per germline, CDR1 MDHEN and CDR2 SYDVKM. The CDR3 has 18 residues. The CDR3 DNA reads as TGTGCCAGCAGTTCTATAGGACTAGCGGGGGGCCTCGACAATGAGCAGTTCTTC. It encodes CASSSIGLAGGLDNEQFF.

The V call is TRBV11-2, the J call TRBJ2-5, with TRBD2 identical over 10 bases. Germline-derived CDR1 and CDR2 are SGHAT and FQNNGV. This CDR3 contains 14 residues. V gave up 5 bases and J gave up 5 bases; unmatched junction bases: 5. DNA for the CDR3: TGTGCCAGCAGCCCTAGCGGGGGTTGGGAGACCCAGTACTTC. Amino acid sequence: CASSPSGGWETQYF. The complete variable domain, with remaining parts taken from reference TRBV11-2 and TRBJ2-5, reads EAGVAQSPRYKIIEKRQSVAFWCNPISGHATLYWYQQILGQGPKLLIQFQNNGVVDDSQLPKDRFSAERLKGVDSTLKIQPAKLEDSAVYLCASSPSGGWETQYFGPGTRLLVL.

This chain joins TRBV6-1 and TRBJ2-3; 9 bases align to TRBD2. Germline CDR1 and CDR2: MNHNS and SASEGT. The V gene end was trimmed by 1 base and the J gene end by 4 bases; junction bases not matched to a gene: 3. The CDR3 is 15 residues long. CDR3 sequence: CASSEEGGGADTQYF. The DNA of the CDR3 is TGTGCCAGCAGTGAAGAAGGCGGGGGGGCAGATACGCAGTATTTT.

This clone has only a few counts. The V call is TRBV3-1 (or the pseudogene TRBV3-2), the J call TRBJ1-2, with a tentative D call TRBD1 (6 bases). This CDR3 contains 14 residues. Per the germline V gene, CDR1 is LGHDT and CDR2 is YNNKEL (reference sequence). V dropped 1 base and J dropped 2 bases, with 8 bases sitting between them. The chain's CDR3 is CASSQGGQNYGYTF. The CDR3 bases are TGTGCCAGCAGCCAAGGGGGGCAGAACTATGGCTACACCTTC.

The chain employs TRBV28 and TRBJ1-4; no definite D call. The CDR3 sequence is 15 residues long. The ends were cut back, 6 bases at V and 4 bases at J, with 15 bases in the middle. Germline V gives CDR1 MDHEN, CDR2 SYDVKM. The CDR3 DNA is TGTGCCAGCAGGGGGTACAGCCAATATAATGAAAAACTGTTTTTT. This codes for CASRGYSQYNEKLFF.

The genes are TRBV5-1 and TRBJ2-6; no clear D. The CDR3 spans 14 residues. Looked up from germline, CDR1 is SGHRS and CDR2 is YFSETQ. Trimming removed 5 bases from V and 0 bases from J, with 6 bases in between. The CDR3 bases are TGCGCCAGCAGACGAGACTCTGGGGCCAACGTCCTGACTTTC. It encodes CASRRDSGANVLTF. Full variable domain (outside the CDR3, taken from reference TRBV5-1 and TRBJ2-6): KAGVTQTPRYLIKTRGQQVTLSCSPISGHRSVSWYQQTPGQGLQFLFEYFSETQRNKGNFPGRFSGRQFSNSRSEMNVSTLELGDSALYLCASRRDSGANVLTFGAGSRLTVL.

This clone was counted a single time. J is TRBJ1-2 and V is TRBV24-1; no definite D call. V lost 4 bases and J 4 bases, leaving 9 bases between the germline ends. From germline, CDR1 is KGHDR and CDR2 SFDVKD. The CDR3 totals 13 residues. CDR3: CATSDPPFYGYTF. For the CDR3, the DNA is TGTGCCACCAGTGACCCCCCGTTCTATGGCTACACCTTC.

This clone showed up just a few times. The chain couples TRBV19 to TRBJ2-7, with D unresolved. V was clipped by 2 bases and J by 2 bases, with 16 bases between them. Germline CDR1 reads LNHDA; CDR2 reads SQIVND (reference sequence). The CDR3 totals 16 residues. The CDR3 sequence is CASSIYSHAGPYEQYF. The CDR3 nucleotides read TGTGCCAGTAGTATATATTCCCACGCTGGCCCCTACGAGCAGTACTTC.

This rearrangement joins TRBV7-2 to TRBJ1-1, with 7 bases matching TRBD1. CDR1 SGHTA and CDR2 FQGNSA come from the germline V gene. The CDR3 has 14 residues. V was pared by 6 bases and J by 2 bases, with 6 bases of the junction left unmatched. CDR3 protein: CASRYTGANTEAFF. In DNA form, the CDR3 reads TGTGCCAGCAGGTATACAGGGGCTAACACTGAAGCTTTCTTT.

The chain employs TRBV5-6 and TRBJ1-1; D gene unclear. The CDR3 has 16 amino acids. Trimming removed 4 bases at V and 1 base at J, with 17 bases between. Looked up from germline, CDR1 is SGHDT and CDR2 is YYEEEE. The CDR3 DNA is TGTGCCAGCAGCCCCCGAACGGGAGGCGGGAACACTGAAGCTTTCTTT. Translation gives CASSPRTGGGNTEAFF.

This clone came up once. The J gene is TRBJ2-1, the V gene TRBV5-4; D is undetermined. This CDR3 spans 14 amino acids. Germline CDR1 is SGHNT and CDR2 is YYREEE (reference sequence). V was shortened by 0 bases and J by 7 bases, with 11 bases between the two germline ends. This CDR3 is CASSLGSLRNEQFF. CDR3 in DNA: TGTGCCAGCAGCTTGGGATCTTTAAGAAATGAGCAGTTCTTC.

This chain connects TRBV5-1 to TRBJ2-1, with 12 positions matching TRBD2. The germline V gene encodes CDR1 SGHRS and CDR2 YFSETQ. This CDR3 contains 14 residues. Trimming cost V 8 bases and J 4 bases; bases outside gene matches: 4. The CDR3, as DNA: TGCGCCAGTGCGACTAGCGGGGGTTACAATGAGCAGTTCTTC. Amino acids: CASATSGGYNEQFF.